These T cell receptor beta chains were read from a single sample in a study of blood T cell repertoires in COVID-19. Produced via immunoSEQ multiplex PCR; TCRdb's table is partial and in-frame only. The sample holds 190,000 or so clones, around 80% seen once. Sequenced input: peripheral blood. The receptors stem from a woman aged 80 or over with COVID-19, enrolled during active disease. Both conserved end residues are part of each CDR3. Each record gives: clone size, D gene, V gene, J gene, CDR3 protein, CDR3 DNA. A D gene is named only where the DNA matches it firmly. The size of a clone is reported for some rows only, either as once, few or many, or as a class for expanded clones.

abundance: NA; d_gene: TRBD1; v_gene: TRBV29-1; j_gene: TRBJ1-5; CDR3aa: CSVVQGNQPQHF; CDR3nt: TGCAGCGTTGTACAGGGGAATCAGCCCCAGCATTTT
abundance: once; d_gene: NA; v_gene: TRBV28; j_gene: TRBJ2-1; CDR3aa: CASSRYALAGQEQFF; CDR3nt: TGTGCCAGCAGCCGCTACGCCCTGGCGGGACAGGAGCAGTTCTTC
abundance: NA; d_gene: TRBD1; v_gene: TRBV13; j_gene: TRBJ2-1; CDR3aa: CASSLEGALYNEQFF; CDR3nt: TGTGCCAGCAGCTTAGAGGGGGCTCTTTACAATGAGCAGTTCTTC
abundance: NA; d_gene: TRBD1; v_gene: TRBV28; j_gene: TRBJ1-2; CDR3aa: CASSAGGINYGYTF; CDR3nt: TGTGCCAGTTCCGCAGGGGGGATTAACTATGGCTACACCTTC
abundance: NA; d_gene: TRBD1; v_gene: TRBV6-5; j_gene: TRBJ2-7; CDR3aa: CASSPNGQGYEQYF; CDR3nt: TGTGCCAGCAGTCCGAACGGACAGGGCTACGAGCAGTACTTC
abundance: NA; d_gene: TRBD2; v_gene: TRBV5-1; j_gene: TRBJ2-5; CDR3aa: CASSWERGVGKTQYF; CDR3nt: TGCGCCAGCAGCTGGGAGCGGGGGGTCGGAAAGACCCAGTACTTC
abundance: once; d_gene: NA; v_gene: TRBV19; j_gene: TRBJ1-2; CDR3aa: CASSETGPNYGYTF; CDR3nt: TGTGCCAGTAGTGAAACAGGCCCTAACTATGGCTACACCTTC
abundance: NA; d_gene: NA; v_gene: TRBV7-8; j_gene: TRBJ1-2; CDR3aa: CASSFTVGGYGYTF; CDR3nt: TGTGCCAGCAGCTTCACAGTAGGAGGCTATGGCTACACCTTC
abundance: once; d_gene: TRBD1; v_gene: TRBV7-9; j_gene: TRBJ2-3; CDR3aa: CASSLGGTGTDTQYF; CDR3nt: TGTGCCAGCAGCTTAGGAGGGACAGGCACAGATACGCAGTATTTT
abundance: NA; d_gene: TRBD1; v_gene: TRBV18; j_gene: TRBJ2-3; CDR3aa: CASSPRGTEGSQYF; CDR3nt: TGTGCCAGCTCACCACGGGGGACAGAGGGTTCGCAGTATTTT
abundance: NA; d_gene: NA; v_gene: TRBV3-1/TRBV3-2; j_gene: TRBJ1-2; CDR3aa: CASSQKGFSYGYTF; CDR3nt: TGTGCCAGCAGCCAAAAGGGGTTCTCCTATGGCTACACCTTC
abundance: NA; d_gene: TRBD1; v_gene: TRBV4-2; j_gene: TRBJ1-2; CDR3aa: CASSHPDREGGYTF; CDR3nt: TGTGCCAGCAGCCACCCGGACAGGGAGGGTGGCTACACCTTC
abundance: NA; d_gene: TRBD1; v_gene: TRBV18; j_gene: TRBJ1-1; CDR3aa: CASSPRDRGLGTEAFF; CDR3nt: TGTGCCAGCTCACCTAGGGACAGGGGGCTCGGGACTGAAGCTTTCTTT
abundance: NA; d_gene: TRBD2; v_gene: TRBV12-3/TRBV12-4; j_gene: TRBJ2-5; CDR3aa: CASSSGDQETQYF; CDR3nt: TGTGCCAGCAGTAGCGGGGACCAAGAGACCCAGTACTTC
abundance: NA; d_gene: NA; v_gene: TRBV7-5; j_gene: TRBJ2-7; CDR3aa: CVRTTISGSGNLYEQYF; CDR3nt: TGTGTCAGAACTACAATCTCAGGGTCAGGCAACCTCTACGAGCAGTACTTC
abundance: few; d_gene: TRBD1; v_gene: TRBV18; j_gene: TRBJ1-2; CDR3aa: CASSPGTGDYGYTF; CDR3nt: TGTGCCAGCTCACCAGGGACAGGGGACTATGGCTACACCTTC
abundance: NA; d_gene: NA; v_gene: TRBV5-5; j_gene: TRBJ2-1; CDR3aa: CASSLEAALFNEQFF; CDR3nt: TGTGCCAGCAGCTTGGAAGCGGCCTTATTCAATGAGCAGTTCTTC
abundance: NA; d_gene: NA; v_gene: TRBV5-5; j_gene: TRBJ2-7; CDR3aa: CASSFSLFLDEQYF; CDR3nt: TGTGCCAGCAGCTTTTCTCTGTTTTTAGACGAGCAGTACTTC
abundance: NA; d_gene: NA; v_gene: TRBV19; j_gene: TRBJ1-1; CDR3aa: CASIKPGGEAFF; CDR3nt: TGTGCCAGTATTAAACCAGGAGGTGAAGCTTTCTTT
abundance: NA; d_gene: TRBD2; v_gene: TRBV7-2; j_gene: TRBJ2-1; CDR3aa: CASSGGVSYNEQFF; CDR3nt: TGTGCCAGCAGTGGGGGGGTCTCCTACAATGAGCAGTTCTTC
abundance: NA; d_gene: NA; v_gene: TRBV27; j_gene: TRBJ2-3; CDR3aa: CASSLARGTDTQYF; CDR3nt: TGTGCCAGCAGCCTAGCGAGGGGCACAGATACGCAGTATTTT
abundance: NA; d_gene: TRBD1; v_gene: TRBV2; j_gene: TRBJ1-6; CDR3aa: CASSLRQGAFNSPLHF; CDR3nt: TGTGCCAGCAGTCTCAGACAGGGGGCTTTTAATTCACCCCTCCACTTT
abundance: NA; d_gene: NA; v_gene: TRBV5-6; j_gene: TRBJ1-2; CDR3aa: CASSIGQRGGYTF; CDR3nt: TGTGCCAGCAGCATTGGACAGAGAGGTGGCTACACCTTC
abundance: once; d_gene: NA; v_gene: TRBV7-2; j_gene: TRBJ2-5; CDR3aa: CASSWQERETQYF; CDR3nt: TGTGCCAGCAGCTGGCAGGAACGGGAGACCCAGTACTTC